This T cell receptor (beta chain) was observed in a study of CD8+CD57+ T cells in acquired aplastic anemia. The sequenced patients had an expansion of CD8+CD57+ cells seen by flow cytometry. A severe acquired aplastic anemia diagnosis applied to all patients. Genomic DNA constituted the template upon which TCR beta VDJ and CDR3 profiling was performed. TCRdb re-analysed the reads in MiXCR, keeping a single row per CDR3 protein. This sample carries around 180,000 distinct CDR3 sequences, less than 50% of them seen once, and the ten largest clones take roughly 13%. The CDR3 loop spans 14 amino acids. CDR1 DFQATT and CDR2 SNEGSKA come from the germline V gene (reference sequence). Trimming at V came to 5 bases and at J to 8 bases, leaving 11 bases not matched to a gene.

The chain employs TRBV20-1 and TRBJ2-1; 8 positions agree with TRBD2. The sequencing sample was made of sorted CD4+, CD8+, or CD8+CD57+ T cells (not recorded which) from PBMCs. The clonotype was recovered from a human donor with aplastic anemia. This CDR3 reads CSAHPAGGADEQFF. CDR3 sequence (DNA): TGCAGTGCTCACCCTGCGGGAGGCGCAGATGAGCAGTTCTTC.